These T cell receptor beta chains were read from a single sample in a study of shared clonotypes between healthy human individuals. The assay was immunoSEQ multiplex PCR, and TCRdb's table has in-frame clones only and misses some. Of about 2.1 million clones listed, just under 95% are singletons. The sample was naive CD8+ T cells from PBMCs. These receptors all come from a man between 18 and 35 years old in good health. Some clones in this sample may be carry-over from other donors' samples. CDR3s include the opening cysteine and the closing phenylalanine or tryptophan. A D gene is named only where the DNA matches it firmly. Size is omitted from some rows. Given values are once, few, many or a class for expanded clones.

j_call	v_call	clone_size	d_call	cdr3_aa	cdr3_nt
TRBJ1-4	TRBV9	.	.	CASSPAGDTNEKLFF	TGTGCCAGCAGCCCAGCAGGGGATACCAATGAAAAACTGTTTTTT
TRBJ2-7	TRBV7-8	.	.	CASSLKGLDEQYF	TGTGCCAGCAGCTTAAAGGGGCTGGACGAGCAGTACTTC
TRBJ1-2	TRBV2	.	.	CASSERSIYGYTF	TGTGCCAGCAGCGAGAGGTCTATTTATGGCTACACCTTC
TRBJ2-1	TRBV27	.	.	CASSLADSYNEQFF	TGTGCCAGCAGTTTAGCGGACTCCTACAATGAGCAGTTCTTC
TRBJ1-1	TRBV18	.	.	CASSSAPNTEAFF	TGTGCCAGCTCATCCGCCCCGAACACTGAAGCTTTCTTT
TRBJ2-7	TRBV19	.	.	CASSPQGVSYEQYF	TGTGCCAGTAGCCCGCAGGGCGTATCCTACGAGCAGTACTTC
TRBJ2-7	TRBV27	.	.	CASSPGIAVSSYEQYF	TGTGCCAGCAGCCCGGGGATAGCCGTAAGCTCCTACGAGCAGTACTTC
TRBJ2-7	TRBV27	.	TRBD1	CASNPGTGTGVWEQYF	TGTGCCAGCAATCCAGGAACCGGGACAGGGGTGTGGGAGCAGTACTTC
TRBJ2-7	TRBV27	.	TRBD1	CASWTGLEQYF	TGTGCCAGCTGGACAGGGCTCGAGCAGTACTTC
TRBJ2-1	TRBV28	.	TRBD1	CASSYRGTSEQFF	TGTGCCAGCAGTTACAGGGGGACGAGTGAGCAGTTCTTC
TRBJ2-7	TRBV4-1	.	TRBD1	CASSQGLTPQGWEQYF	TGCGCCAGCAGCCAAGGTCTAACTCCACAGGGGTGGGAGCAGTACTTC
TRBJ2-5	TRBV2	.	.	CARENRDRQETQYF	TGTGCCAGGGAAAATAGGGACCGTCAAGAGACCCAGTACTTC
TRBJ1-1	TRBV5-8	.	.	CASSLGQTLNTEAFF	TGTGCCAGCAGCTTGGGACAGACCCTGAACACTGAAGCTTTCTTT
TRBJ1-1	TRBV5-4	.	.	CASSREMGLNTEAFF	TGTGCCAGCAGTCGGGAGATGGGATTGAACACTGAAGCTTTCTTT
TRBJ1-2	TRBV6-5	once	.	CASSYGTRGYGYTF	TGTGCCAGCAGTTACGGAACACGGGGGTATGGCTACACCTTC
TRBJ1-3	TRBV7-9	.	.	CASSLGAASGNTIYF	TGTGCCAGCAGCTTAGGTGCAGCCTCTGGAAACACCATATATTTT
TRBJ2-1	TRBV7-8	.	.	CASSLRSGVYNEQFF	TGTGCCAGCAGCTTAAGGAGCGGCGTCTACAATGAGCAGTTCTTC
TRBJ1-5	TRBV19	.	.	CASSIFPYNQPQHF	TGTGCCAGTAGTATCTTCCCATACAATCAGCCCCAGCATTTT
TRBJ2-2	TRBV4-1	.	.	CASSLQSLGGELFF	TGCGCCAGCAGCCTTCAATCCCTGGGCGGGGAGCTGTTTTTT
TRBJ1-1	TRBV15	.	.	CATSWMQGPNTEAFF	TGTGCCACCAGCTGGATGCAGGGTCCGAACACTGAAGCTTTCTTT
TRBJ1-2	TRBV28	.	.	CASSYQGNYGYTF	TGTGCCAGCAGTTACCAGGGGAACTATGGCTACACCTTC
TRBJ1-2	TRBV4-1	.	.	CASSQGTGTGYTF	TGCGCCAGCAGCCAAGGAACAGGAACTGGTTACACCTTC
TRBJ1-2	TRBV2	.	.	CASSEAGRSYYGYTF	TGTGCCAGCAGTGAAGCAGGAAGAAGTTACTATGGCTACACCTTC
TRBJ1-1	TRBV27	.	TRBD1	CASGITGAPEAFF	TGTGCCAGCGGAATTACAGGGGCCCCTGAAGCTTTCTTT
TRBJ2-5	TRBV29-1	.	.	CSVEEVSAVPGTQYF	TGCAGCGTTGAAGAGGTGAGCGCAGTACCAGGGACCCAGTACTTC
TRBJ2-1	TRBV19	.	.	CASSITSKGEGASYNEQFF	TGTGCCAGTAGTATAACCTCCAAGGGGGAGGGTGCCTCTTACAATGAGCAGTTCTTC
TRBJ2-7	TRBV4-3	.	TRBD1	CASSQWTGGYEQYF	TGCGCCAGCAGCCAATGGACAGGGGGCTACGAGCAGTACTTC
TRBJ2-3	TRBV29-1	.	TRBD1	CSARDRRTDTQYF	TGCAGCGCTAGGGACAGGCGGACAGATACGCAGTATTTT
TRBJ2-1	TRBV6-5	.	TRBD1	CASRSRGRFTEQFF	TGTGCCAGCAGGTCCAGGGGGCGATTCACTGAGCAGTTCTTC
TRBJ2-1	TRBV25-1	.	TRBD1	CATGTGVHEQFF	TGTGCCACTGGGACAGGGGTTCATGAGCAGTTCTTC
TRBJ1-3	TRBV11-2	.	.	CASSFLGNTIYF	TGTGCCAGCAGCTTCCTGGGAAACACCATATATTTT
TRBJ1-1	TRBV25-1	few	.	CASTLGGYGTEAFF	TGTGCCAGCACCCTCGGGGGGTACGGCACTGAAGCTTTCTTT
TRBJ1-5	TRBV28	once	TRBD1	CASRVAGQGFTGQPQHF	TGTGCCAGCAGAGTAGCGGGACAGGGGTTTACGGGTCAGCCCCAGCATTTT
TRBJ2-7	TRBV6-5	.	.	CASSYDGGNLFYEQYF	TGTGCCAGCAGTTACGATGGAGGTAATTTGTTCTACGAGCAGTACTTC
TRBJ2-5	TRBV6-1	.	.	CAIPGTGRETQYF	TGTGCCATCCCCGGAACGGGACGCGAGACCCAGTACTTC
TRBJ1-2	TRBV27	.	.	CASRLSFSGGNYGYTF	TGTGCCAGCAGGTTAAGTTTTTCCGGGGGAAACTATGGCTACACCTTC
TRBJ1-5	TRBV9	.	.	CASSYTGRQPQHF	TGTGCCAGCAGCTACACAGGGCGTCAGCCCCAGCATTTT
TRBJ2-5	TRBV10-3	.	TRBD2	CAISVDRAGGPGTETQYF	TGTGCCATCAGTGTTGACCGAGCGGGAGGCCCTGGGACGGAGACCCAGTACTTC
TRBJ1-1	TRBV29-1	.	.	CSVPGGGVEAFF	TGCAGCGTTCCGGGAGGAGGTGTTGAAGCTTTCTTT
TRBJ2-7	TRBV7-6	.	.	CASSLTSGGEQYF	TGTGCCAGCAGCTTAACTTCGGGTGGGGAGCAGTACTTC
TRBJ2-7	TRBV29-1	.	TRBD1	CSVTGTGTYEQYF	TGCAGCGTCACCGGGACAGGCACCTACGAGCAGTACTTC
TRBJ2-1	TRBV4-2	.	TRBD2	CASSQDGVSSGRKVGNEQFF	TGTGCCAGCAGCCAAGATGGGGTATCGAGCGGGAGAAAAGTAGGCAATGAGCAGTTCTTC
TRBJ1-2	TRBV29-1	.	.	CSVLATDKENYGYTF	TGCAGCGTTCTGGCAACGGACAAGGAGAACTATGGCTACACCTTC
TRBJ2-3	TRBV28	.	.	CASSLFRGSGTDTQYF	TGTGCCAGCAGTTTGTTTAGGGGGTCGGGCACAGATACGCAGTATTTT
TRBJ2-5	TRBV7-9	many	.	CASSLAGVPDQETQYF	TGTGCCAGCAGCTTAGCGGGAGTTCCCGATCAAGAGACCCAGTACTTC
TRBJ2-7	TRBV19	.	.	CASSMSGGSGTYEQYF	TGTGCCAGTAGTATGTCGGGTGGTAGCGGCACATACGAGCAGTACTTC
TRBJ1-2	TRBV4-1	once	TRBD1	CASSPSFRDRAKGGYTF	TGCGCCAGCAGCCCATCCTTCCGGGACAGGGCTAAAGGTGGCTACACCTTC
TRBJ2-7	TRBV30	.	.	CAWSVLSPGEQYF	TGTGCCTGGAGTGTACTCTCCCCAGGGGAGCAGTACTTC
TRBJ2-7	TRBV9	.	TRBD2	CASSGGLAGGPTYEQYF	TGTGCCAGCAGCGGGGGACTAGCGGGAGGGCCGACCTACGAGCAGTACTTC
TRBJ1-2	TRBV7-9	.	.	CASSNQTGTYGYTF	TGTGCCAGCAGCAATCAGACAGGAACCTATGGCTACACCTTC
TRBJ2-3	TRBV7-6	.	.	CASSLAAGGTDTQYF	TGTGCCAGCAGCTTAGCGGCAGGAGGCACAGATACGCAGTATTTT
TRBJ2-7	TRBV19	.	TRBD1	CASSPFSGDRATYEQYF	TGTGCCAGTAGTCCGTTCTCTGGGGACAGAGCCACCTACGAGCAGTACTTC